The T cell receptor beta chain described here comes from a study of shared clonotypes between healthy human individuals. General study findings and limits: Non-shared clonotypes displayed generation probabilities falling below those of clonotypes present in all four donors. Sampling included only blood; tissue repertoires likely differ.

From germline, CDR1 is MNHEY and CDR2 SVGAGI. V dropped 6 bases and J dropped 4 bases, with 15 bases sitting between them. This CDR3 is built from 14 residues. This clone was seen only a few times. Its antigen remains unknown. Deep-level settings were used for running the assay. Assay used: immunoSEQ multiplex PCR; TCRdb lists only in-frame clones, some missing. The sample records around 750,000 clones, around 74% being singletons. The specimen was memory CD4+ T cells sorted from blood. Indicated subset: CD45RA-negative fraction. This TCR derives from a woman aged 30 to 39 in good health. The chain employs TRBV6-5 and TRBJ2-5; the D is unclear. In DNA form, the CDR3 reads TGTGCCAGCAGACCCCAACTGGGGATAGAGACCCAGTACTTC. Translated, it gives CASRPQLGIETQYF.